Below are 8 T cell receptor beta chains sequenced from a single sample in a study of metastatic and nonmetastatic thyroid tumors. MiXCR re-clonotyped the PCR reads for TCRdb. The sample shows under 20,000 clones, under 35% of them seen only once. Treatment of any kind had been given to no patient before thyroid surgery. Sequencing used tumor tissue. These receptors were obtained from a female donor with papillary thyroid cancer or a benign thyroid nodule (not recorded which). Some clones in this sample may be carry-over from other donors' samples.

This chain links TRBV27 with TRBJ2-1; TRBD1 matches 7 bases. Per the germline V gene, CDR1 is MNHEY and CDR2 is SMNVEV (reference sequence). The V segment lost 3 bases and the J segment 5 bases; nucleotides outside the gene matches: 4. The CDR3 totals 14 residues. CDR3 in amino acids: CASSFGTGDNEQFF. In nucleotides, the CDR3 is TGTGCCAGCAGTTTCGGAACAGGGGACAATGAGCAGTTCTTC.

This clone has ten or more counts. The chain combines TRBV7-6 with TRBJ2-5; D not resolved. Looked up from germline, CDR1 is SGHVS and CDR2 is FNYEAQ. Between the trimmed V and J ends, which lost 0 bases and 2 bases, there was a span of 4 bases. CDR3 size: 13 residues. The CDR3 nucleotides read TGTGCCAGCAGCTTAGCCGCACAAGAGACCCAGTACTTC. This encodes CASSLAAQETQYF.

This clone was counted at least ten times. J is TRBJ1-6 and V is TRBV20-1; D unclear. The germline V and J ends were trimmed by 1 base and 11 bases, with 12 bases remaining between them. The V gene's germline CDR1 is DFQATT and CDR2 SNEGSKA (reference sequence). The CDR3 contains 13 residues. CDR3 nucleotides: TGCAGTGCTAGAGCCTCCTCGGTGGCACCCCTCCACTTT. Its translation: CSARASSVAPLHF.

The rearrangement uses TRBV20-1 and TRBJ1-6; a possible D gene is TRBD1 (6 bases). Germline assignment: CDR1 DFQATT and CDR2 SNEGSKA (reference sequence). This CDR3 has 17 residues. V dropped 6 bases and J dropped 6 bases, with 24 bases sitting between them. CDR3 region: CSAPPWGGASFNSPLHF. The CDR3 nucleotides are TGCAGTGCCCCCCCCTGGGGGGGGGCGAGCTTTAATTCACCCCTCCACTTT.

The chain employs TRBV12-5 and TRBJ2-1; 10 bases agree with TRBD2. Germline-derived CDR1 and CDR2 are LGHNT and FRNRAP. V trimming: 3 bases; J trimming: 0 bases; junction bases outside the gene matches: 14. The CDR3 is made up of 20 amino acids. The CDR3 DNA reads TGTGCTAGTGGTTTTGGGGCTAGCGGGAGAGTGGGGGACTCCTACAATGAGCAGTTCTTC. Translation gives CASGFGASGRVGDSYNEQFF.

By sample fraction, this clone is medium-sized. CDR3 region: CASRGQAYGYTF. The CDR3 DNA follows: TGTGCCAGCAGGGGACAGGCCTATGGCTACACCTTC. V gene TRBV9 combines with J gene TRBJ1-2; 8 positions agree with TRBD1. CDR1 and CDR2 (germline): SGDLS, YYNGEE. V trimming: 5 bases; J trimming: 4 bases; junction bases outside the gene matches: 1. The CDR3 covers 12 residues. Variable domain in full (rest from reference TRBV9 and TRBJ1-2): DSGVTQTPKHLITATGQRVTLRCSPRSGDLSVYWYQQSLDQGLQFLIQYYNGEERAKGNILERFSAQQFPDLHSELNLSSLELGDSALYFCASRGQAYGYTFGSGTRLTVV.

With regard to this clone: A much larger clone is a single base away; this may be a read error. The J gene is TRBJ2-5, the V gene TRBV5-1; D is unclear. Germline CDR1 is SGHRS and CDR2 is YFSETQ. The CDR3 spans 8 residues. The CDR3 sequence is CASSIRNF. DNA for the CDR3: TGCGCCAGCAGCATTAGGAACTTC.

The chain links TRBV28 to TRBJ2-7, with D tentatively TRBD1 (6 bases). V was trimmed by 8 bases and J by 6 bases, leaving 14 bases between them. The CDR3 has 12 amino acids. Germline CDR1 and CDR2: MDHEN and SYDVKM. The CDR3 DNA follows: TGTGCCAGCGGTACAGGGAATCTCGAGCAGTACTTC. It translates to CASGTGNLEQYF.